Here is one T cell receptor (beta chain) with its context. The germline V gene encodes CDR1 SGHRS and CDR2 YFSETQ. This CDR3 has 13 residues. V shed 6 bases, J shed 6 bases, and the junction held 7 bases outside the gene matches. This sample was taken from a study of blood T cell repertoires in COVID-19. Turning to the study itself: From the United States, Italy and Spain came samples of acute and convalescent COVID-19. PBMCs, B-cell-depleted T cells, or T cells were the source of the cDNA or gDNA that made up the material.

Original analysis: Estimated nucleated cell counts came from reference gene primer amplification. TCRdb's copy holds only in-frame clones and misses some; the assay was immunoSEQ multiplex PCR. The V and J calls and the clone size are those of that table, but D and trimming were determined from the DNA. The data show 150,000 or so clones, 85% to 95% seen once. Seattle enrolled patients during active infection and tracked them longitudinally. The sequence was obtained from a woman aged 60 to 75 with COVID-19, enrolled during active disease. The chain carries TRBV5-1 and TRBJ2-7, with 9 bases identical to TRBD1. Sequenced sample: peripheral blood. CDR3: CASNRDRVSEQYF. The CDR3 nucleotides are TGCGCCAGCAACAGGGACAGGGTAAGCGAGCAGTACTTC.